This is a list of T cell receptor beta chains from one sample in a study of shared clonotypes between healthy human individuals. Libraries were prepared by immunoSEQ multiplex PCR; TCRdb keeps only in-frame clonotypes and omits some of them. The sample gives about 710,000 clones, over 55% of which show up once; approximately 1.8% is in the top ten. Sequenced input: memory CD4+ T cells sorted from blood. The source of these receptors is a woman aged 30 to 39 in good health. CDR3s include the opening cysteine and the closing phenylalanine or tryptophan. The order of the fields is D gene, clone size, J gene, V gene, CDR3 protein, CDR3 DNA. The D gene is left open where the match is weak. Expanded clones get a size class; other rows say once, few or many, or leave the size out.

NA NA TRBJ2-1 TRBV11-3 CASSSGPEQFF TGTGCCAGCAGCTCCGGTCCTGAGCAGTTCTTC
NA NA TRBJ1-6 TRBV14 CASSQVPGSSPLHF TGTGCCAGCAGCCAAGTCCCTGGGAGTTCACCCCTCCACTTT
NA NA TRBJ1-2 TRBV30 CAWSVHGNGYTF TGTGCCTGGAGTGTACACGGGAATGGCTACACCTTC
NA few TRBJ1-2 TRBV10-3 CAISDQSPEHGYTF TGTGCCATCAGTGATCAGTCACCGGAACATGGCTACACCTTC
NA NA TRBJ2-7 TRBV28 CASSYAGGRASYEQYF TGTGCCAGCAGTTACGCCGGAGGAAGGGCGTCCTACGAGCAGTACTTC
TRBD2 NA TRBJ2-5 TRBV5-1 CASSSLAGEETQYF TGCGCCAGCAGCTCGTTAGCGGGAGAAGAGACCCAGTACTTC
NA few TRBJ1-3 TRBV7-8 CASSLDVRTNDF TGTGCCAGCAGCTTAGATGTCCGGACAAATGATTTT
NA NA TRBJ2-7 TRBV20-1 CSARFSYEQYF TGCAGTGCTCGATTCTCCTACGAGCAGTACTTC
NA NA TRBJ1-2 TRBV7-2 CASSLSGIYGYTF TGTGCCAGCAGCTTAAGCGGCATCTACGGCTACACCTTC
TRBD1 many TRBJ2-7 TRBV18 CASSRMGQGYEQYF TGTGCCAGCTCAAGAATGGGACAGGGCTACGAGCAGTACTTC
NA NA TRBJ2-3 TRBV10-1 CASAEGFSTDTQYF TGCGCCAGCGCGGAGGGGTTTAGCACAGATACGCAGTATTTT
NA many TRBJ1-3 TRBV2 CASSEDGGWRGNTIYF TGTGCCAGCAGTGAAGACGGTGGCTGGAGAGGAAACACCATATATTTT
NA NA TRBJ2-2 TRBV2 CASRGKRSGELFF TGTGCCAGCCGGGGGAAGCGGTCCGGGGAGCTGTTTTTT
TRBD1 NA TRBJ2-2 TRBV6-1 CASTRDRAIGELFF TGTGCCAGCACCCGGGACAGGGCTATCGGGGAGCTGTTTTTT
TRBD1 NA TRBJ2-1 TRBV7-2 CASSLGDRGLGSSYNEQFF TGTGCCAGCAGCTTAGGGGACAGGGGGCTGGGTAGCTCCTACAATGAGCAGTTCTTC
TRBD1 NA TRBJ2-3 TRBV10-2 CASSRQGATDTQYF TGCGCCAGCTCCAGACAGGGGGCGACAGATACGCAGTATTTT
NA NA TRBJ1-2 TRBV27 CATRSPAKGLNYGYTF TGTGCCACGCGGTCCCCCGCTAAGGGGTTAAACTATGGCTACACCTTC
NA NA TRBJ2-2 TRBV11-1 CASSLWGGELFF TGTGCCAGCAGCTTATGGGGCGGGGAGCTGTTTTTT
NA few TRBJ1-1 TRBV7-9 CASSLYPSNTEAFF TGTGCCAGCAGCTTATACCCGAGCAACACTGAAGCTTTCTTT
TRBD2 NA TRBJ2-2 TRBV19 CASNKAGVGTGELFF TGTGCCAGTAACAAAGCGGGAGTCGGCACCGGGGAGCTGTTTTTT
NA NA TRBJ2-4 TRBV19 CASSTYMEGKNIQYF TGTGCCAGTAGTACCTACATGGAGGGCAAAAACATTCAGTACTTC
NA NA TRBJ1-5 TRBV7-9 CASSFPGGNQPQHF TGTGCCAGCAGCTTCCCGGGGGGCAATCAGCCCCAGCATTTT
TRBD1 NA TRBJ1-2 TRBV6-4 CASSNTGGAYGYTF TGTGCCAGCAGTAATACAGGGGGAGCCTATGGCTACACCTTC
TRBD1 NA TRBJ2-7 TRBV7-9 CASSLTTGTPYEQYF TGTGCCAGCAGCTTAACGACAGGGACGCCCTACGAGCAGTACTTC
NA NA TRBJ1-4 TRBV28 CASSSNEKLFF TGTGCCAGCAGTTCAAATGAAAAACTGTTTTTT
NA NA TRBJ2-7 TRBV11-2 CASRSLRDGEVEQYF TGTGCCAGCAGATCCCTCCGGGACGGAGAAGTCGAGCAGTACTTC
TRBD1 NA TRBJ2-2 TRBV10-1 CASNGQGATGELFF TGCGCCAGCAATGGACAGGGGGCTACCGGGGAGCTGTTTTTT
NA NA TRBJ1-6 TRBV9 CASSVASGSPLHF TGTGCCAGCAGCGTAGCCTCAGGTTCACCCCTCCACTTT
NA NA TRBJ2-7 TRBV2 CASSLRRDSLRGQYF TGTGCCAGCAGCCTTCGCCGGGACTCCCTTCGGGGGCAGTACTTC
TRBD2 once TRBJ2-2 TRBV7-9 CASSYGLAGTNTGELFF TGTGCCAGCAGCTACGGACTAGCGGGAACGAACACCGGGGAGCTGTTTTTT
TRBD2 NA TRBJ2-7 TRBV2 CASSESSGLFYEQYF TGTGCCAGCAGTGAGTCTAGCGGGTTATTCTACGAGCAGTACTTC
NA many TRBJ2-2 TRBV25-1 CASSEAGELFF TGTGCCAGCAGTGAGGCCGGGGAGCTGTTTTTT
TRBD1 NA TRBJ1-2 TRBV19 CASSIGTGAYGYTF TGTGCCAGTAGTATCGGGACAGGGGCCTATGGCTACACCTTC
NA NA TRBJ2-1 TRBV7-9 CASSFEIVNEQFF TGTGCCAGCAGCTTCGAAATTGTAAATGAGCAGTTCTTC
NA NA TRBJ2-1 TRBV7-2 CASSAKTGSSYNEQFF TGTGCCAGCAGCGCTAAAACTGGGAGCTCCTACAATGAGCAGTTCTTC
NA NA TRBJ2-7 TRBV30 CACHRDRTSSAGSPYEQYF TGTGCCTGCCACCGGGATCGGACATCGTCGGCGGGAAGTCCCTACGAGCAGTACTTC
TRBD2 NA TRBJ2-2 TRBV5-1 CASQTKREFNGELFF TGCGCCAGCCAGACTAAGCGGGAGTTTAACGGGGAGCTGTTTTTT
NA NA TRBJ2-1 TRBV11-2 CASSLGGEQFF TGTGCCAGCAGCTTAGGGGGTGAGCAGTTCTTC
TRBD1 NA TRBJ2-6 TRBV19 CASTLGTGGDGANVLTF TGTGCCAGTACCCTTGGGACAGGGGGCGATGGGGCCAACGTCCTGACTTTC
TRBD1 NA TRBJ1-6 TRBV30 CAWRGQFHSSPLHF TGTGCCTGGAGGGGACAGTTTCATAGTTCACCCCTCCACTTT
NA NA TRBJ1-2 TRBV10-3 CAISESPSLTYGYTF TGTGCCATCAGTGAGTCTCCGAGTCTTACATATGGCTACACCTTC
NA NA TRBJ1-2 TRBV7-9 CASSLRVKGDGYTF TGTGCCAGCAGCTTACGGGTCAAGGGGGATGGCTACACCTTC
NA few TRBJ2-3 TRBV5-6 CASSSWTGTDTQYF TGTGCCAGCAGCTCCTGGACGGGCACAGATACGCAGTATTTT
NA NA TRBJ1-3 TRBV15 CATSRDRGADTIYF TGTGCCACCAGCAGAGACCGGGGGGCCGACACCATATATTTT
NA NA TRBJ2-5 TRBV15 CATSSSGRGETQYF TGTGCCACCAGCAGTTCCGGCAGGGGAGAGACCCAGTACTTC
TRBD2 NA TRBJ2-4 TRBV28 CASSLPGQRGGELAGDQNIQYF TGTGCCAGCAGCCTCCCTGGACAGCGGGGGGGTGAACTAGCGGGAGACCAAAACATTCAGTACTTC
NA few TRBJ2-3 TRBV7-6 CASSLTDSTDTQYF TGTGCCAGCAGCTTAACGGATAGCACAGATACGCAGTATTTT
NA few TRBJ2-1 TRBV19 CASSISRSSYNEQFF TGTGCCAGTAGTATTAGCAGAAGCTCCTACAATGAGCAGTTCTTC